This T cell receptor beta chain came from a study of blood T cells in healthy people across ages. Whole-study results and caveats: Unsorted PBMC material precluded a definitive naive versus antigen-experienced comparison. Fewer expanded clones and more diversity marked long-lived versus aged donors. One million T cells yielded diversity estimates that were considered underestimates. Significant beta diversity loss was already apparent by age roughly 44, declining roughly linearly.

A remark on this clonotype: Its specificity is unknown.

The use of a sample-barcoded 5' primer and a J-beta primer mix characterized a second PCR of roughly 6 to 11 cycles. TCRdb processed the 5' RACE reads anew with MiXCR; each CDR3 protein has one entry. This sample carries 1.4 million or so distinct CDR3 sequences, approximately 42% of them seen once, and the ten largest clones take roughly 3.7%. The V gene's germline CDR1 is SGHTA and CDR2 FQGNSA. The ends lost 5 bases at V and 4 bases at J; junction bases unmatched: 12. This CDR3 has 17 residues. What was sequenced was blood. The TCR comes from a young woman in good health. The J gene is TRBJ2-1, the V gene TRBV7-2; 9 positions agree with TRBD1. The CDR3, as DNA: TGTGCCAGCAGCAAAACCCATCGGGACAGGGCATACAATGAGCAGTTCTTC. Residues: CASSKTHRDRAYNEQFF.